This T cell receptor (beta chain) was observed in a study of human T cells and chemical hapten exposure. In the study overall: Upper back patch tests used 0.01% DPC, scored after 6 days. The study enrolled mostly female patients with alopecia areata, totalis or universalis.

Looked up from germline, CDR1 is SGHVS and CDR2 is FNYEAQ. The CDR3 consists of 13 residues. The V end lost 8 bases, the J end lost 0 bases, and 10 bases lay between the germline ends. Unique molecular identifiers were linked by the library to individual cDNA molecules. TCRdb used MiXCR to reprocess the RACE reads, holding one entry per CDR3 protein. The data show under 55,000 distinct CDR3 sequences, with roughly 9.5% seen just once and around a sixth held by the top ten. This clonotype was detected many times. Time point specified: patch test 3, about 24 weeks after DPC sensitization. Stated treatment: therapeutic diphenylcyclopropenone sensitization with weekly scalp DPC. The study drew its donors from alopecia patients who were 18 to 70 years old and suitable for DPC.

This material consisted of whole blood, taken in connection with sensitization to the hapten diphenylcyclopropenone (DPC). The rearrangement uses TRBV7-6 and TRBJ1-1; D is undetermined. The clonotype originates from a woman in her 40s with alopecia areata. Some clones in this sample may be carry-over from other donors' samples. This chain's CDR3 is CASGEALNTEAFF. Written as DNA, the CDR3 is TGTGCCAGCGGGGAGGCGCTGAACACTGAAGCTTTCTTT.